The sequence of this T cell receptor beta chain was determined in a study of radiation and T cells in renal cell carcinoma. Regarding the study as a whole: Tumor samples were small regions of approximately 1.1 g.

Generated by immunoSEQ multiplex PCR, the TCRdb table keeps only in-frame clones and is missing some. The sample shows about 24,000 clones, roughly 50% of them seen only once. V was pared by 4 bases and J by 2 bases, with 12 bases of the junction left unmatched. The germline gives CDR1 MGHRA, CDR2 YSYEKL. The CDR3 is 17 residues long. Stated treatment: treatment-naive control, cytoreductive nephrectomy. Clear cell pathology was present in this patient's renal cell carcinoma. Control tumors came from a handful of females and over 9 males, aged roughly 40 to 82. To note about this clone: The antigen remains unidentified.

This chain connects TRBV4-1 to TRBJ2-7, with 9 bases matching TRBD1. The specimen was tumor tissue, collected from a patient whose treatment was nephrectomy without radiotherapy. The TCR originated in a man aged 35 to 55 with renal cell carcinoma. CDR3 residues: CASSLTFGQGLTYEQYF. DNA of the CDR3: TGCGCCAGCAGCCTCACATTTGGACAGGGGCTTACCTACGAGCAGTACTTC.